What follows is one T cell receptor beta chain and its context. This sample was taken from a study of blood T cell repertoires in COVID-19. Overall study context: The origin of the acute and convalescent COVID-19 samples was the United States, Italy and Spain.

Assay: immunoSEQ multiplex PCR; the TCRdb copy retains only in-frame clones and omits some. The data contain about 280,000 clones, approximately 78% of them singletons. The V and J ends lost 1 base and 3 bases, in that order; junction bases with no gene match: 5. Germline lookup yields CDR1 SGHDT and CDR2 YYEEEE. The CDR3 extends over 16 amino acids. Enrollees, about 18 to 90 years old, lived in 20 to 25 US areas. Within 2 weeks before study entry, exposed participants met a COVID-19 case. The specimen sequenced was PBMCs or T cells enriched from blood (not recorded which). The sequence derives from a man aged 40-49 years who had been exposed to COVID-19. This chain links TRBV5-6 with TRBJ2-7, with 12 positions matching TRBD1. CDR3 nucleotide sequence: TGTGCCAGCAGCTTGACCGGGACAGGGGGCCACTACGAGCAGTACTTC. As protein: CASSLTGTGGHYEQYF.